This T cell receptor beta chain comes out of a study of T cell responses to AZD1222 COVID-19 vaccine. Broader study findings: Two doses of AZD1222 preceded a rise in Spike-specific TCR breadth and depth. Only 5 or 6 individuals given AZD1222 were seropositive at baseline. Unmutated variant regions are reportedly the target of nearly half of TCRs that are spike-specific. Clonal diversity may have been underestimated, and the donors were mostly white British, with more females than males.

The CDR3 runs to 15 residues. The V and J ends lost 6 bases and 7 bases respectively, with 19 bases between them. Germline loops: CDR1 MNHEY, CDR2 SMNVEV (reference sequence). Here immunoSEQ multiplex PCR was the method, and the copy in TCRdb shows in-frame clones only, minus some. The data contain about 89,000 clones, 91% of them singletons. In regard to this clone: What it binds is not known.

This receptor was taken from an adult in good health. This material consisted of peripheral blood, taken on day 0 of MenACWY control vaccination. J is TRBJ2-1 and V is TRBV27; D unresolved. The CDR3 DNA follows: TGTGCCAGCAGCGGGTTTGGAAGTGGAATTAATGAGCAGTTCTTC. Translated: CASSGFGSGINEQFF.